This T cell receptor (beta chain) was documented in a study of human T cells and chemical hapten exposure. Study details: DPC 0.01% went on the upper back by patch test, with reading at 6 days. Per-sample TCR yield variability stemmed mainly from small pooled library volume differences.

This clonotype turned up a few times. This CDR3 is 16 amino acids long. Per the germline V gene, CDR1 is SEHNR and CDR2 is FQNEAQ (reference sequence). The germline V and J ends were trimmed by 4 bases and 6 bases, with 22 bases remaining between them. Specified time point: patch test 3, about 24 weeks after DPC sensitization. As for treatment: therapeutic diphenylcyclopropenone sensitization with weekly scalp DPC. TCRdb ran MiXCR on the RACE reads and lists one entry per CDR3 protein. This table holds about 64,000 distinct CDR3 sequences, 11% found once. The J gene is TRBJ2-7, the V gene TRBV7-9; unclear D gene. The sequence was collected from a woman aged 25 to 39 with alopecia areata. Some clones in this sample may be carry-over from other donors' samples. Here the sequenced sample was whole blood, taken in connection with sensitization to the hapten diphenylcyclopropenone (DPC). CDR3 sequence reads: CASSSTLMTVSGEQYF. CDR3 bases: TGTGCCAGCAGCTCCACGCTTATGACGGTGTCGGGCGAGCAGTACTTC.